The next 13 T cell receptor beta chains were all read from a single sample in a study of spatial heterogeneity in lung cancer (dated by TCRdb to between 2018 and 2021). The library was made by 5' RACE. Data came from a NextSeq 500. In TCRdb, the public reads were trimmed at Q25 with fastp and aligned with MiXCR, with productive beta chains retained. Rows matching on CDR3 protein sequence are summarized as one entry with the most common DNA and genes. A total of some 3,500 distinct CDR3 sequences appear in this sample, approximately 4.9% of them only once. In total, the top ten clones hold roughly 16% of the sample. The full study reports these points: The tumor nonsynonymous mutation count correlated with the number of expanded alpha and beta TCRs within the tumor.

This specimen's time point label, per the study, means: sample taken at primary tumor resection. Their recognized antigens are unknown. The specimen was lung tumor tissue, collected at surgery. The origin of the receptors is a female donor with early-stage non-small cell lung cancer.

Many counts were recorded for this clonotype. V and J are TRBV7-2 and TRBJ2-5; D not certain. This CDR3 region has 15 residues. CDR1 and CDR2 from the germline V gene are SGHTA and FQGNSA. The germline V and J ends were trimmed by 3 bases and 5 bases, with 16 bases remaining between them. DNA for the CDR3: TGTGCCAGCAGCTTCGTTTTTGACCCCGCGGAGACCCAGTACTTC. Translation: CASSFVFDPAETQYF.

This clonotype counts as medium-sized. The chain uses TRBV6-2 or TRBV6-3 and TRBJ1-1; D uncertain. Germline-derived CDR1 and CDR2 are MNHEY and SVGEGT. The CDR3 runs to 17 residues. V was cut by 8 bases and J by 0 bases, with 22 bases left in between. CDR3 protein: CASRVRIGQEMNTEAFF. The CDR3, as DNA: TGTGCCAGCCGAGTTCGGATCGGTCAGGAAATGAACACTGAAGCTTTCTTT.

This clonotype is deemed medium-sized (0.01 to 0.1%). The V call is TRBV7-2, the J call TRBJ2-7; 9 bases match TRBD1. This CDR3 spans 15 amino acids. Germline V lookup: CDR1 SGHTA, CDR2 FQGNSA. V dropped 0 bases and J dropped 5; count of bases not matched to a gene: 5. The CDR3 coding sequence is TGTGCCAGCAGCTTAGCCCTAGGGACAGGGCACGAGCAGTACTTC. Protein product: CASSLALGTGHEQYF.

By sample share, this clonotype is medium-sized. The chain combines TRBV7-2 with TRBJ1-5; TRBD1 matches 9 bases. The CDR3 has 16 amino acids. J gave up 6 bases and V 4 bases, and 10 bases lay outside the gene matches. Germline V gene lookup returns CDR1 SGHTA and CDR2 FQGNSA. The CDR3, as DNA: TGTGCCAGCAGCTCAATTAGGGGGACAGGGAGTCAGCCCCAGCATTTT. Protein product: CASSSIRGTGSQPQHF.

This clonotype was counted ten times or more. The CDR3 nucleotides are TGTGCCAGCAGCTTAGGTACACCTAATCAGCCCCAGCATTTT. This gives the protein CASSLGTPNQPQHF. The gene calls are TRBV7-9 and TRBJ1-5; D ambiguous. CDR1 is SEHNR and CDR2 is FQNEAQ in the germline V gene (reference sequence). The length of the CDR3 is 14 residues. V lost 1 base and J lost 4, with 8 bases in between.

This clonotype is labeled medium-sized. The chain combines TRBV14 with TRBJ1-1; 8 nucleotides align to TRBD1. Germline CDR1 reads SGHDN; CDR2 reads FVKESK. The CDR3 runs 14 residues. V shed 3 bases, J shed 6 bases, and the junction held 6 bases outside the gene matches. CDR3 protein: CASSQGQVGAEAFF. CDR3 sequence (DNA): TGTGCCAGCAGCCAGGGACAGGTGGGGGCTGAAGCTTTCTTT.

This clonotype was observed many times. The chain uses TRBV4-3 and TRBJ2-3, with a weak D call TRBD2 (6 bases). The length of the CDR3 is 15 residues. Trimming cost V 3 bases and J 2 bases, with 12 bases left between them. Germline CDR1 is LGHNA and CDR2 is YSLEER. The CDR3 is CASSQTSPFTDTQYF. DNA of the CDR3: TGCGCCAGCAGCCAGACTAGTCCGTTCACAGATACGCAGTATTTT.

Many counts were recorded for this clonotype. The chain recombines TRBV7-9 with TRBJ2-3; the match to TRBD2 covers 12 bases. The germline V gene encodes CDR1 SEHNR and CDR2 FQNEAQ (reference sequence). The CDR3 is made up of 21 amino acids. The junction had 20 bases not matched to a gene; V was cut back by 4 bases and J by 3 bases. The CDR3 loop reads CASSSSLASGGASLATDTQYF. CDR3 DNA sequence: TGTGCCAGCAGCTCCTCTTTGGCTAGCGGGGGGGCCTCTTTGGCTACAGATACGCAGTATTTT.

By frequency in the sample, this clonotype is medium-sized (0.01 to 0.1%). V usage is TRBV6-1 and J usage is TRBJ1-5; D might be TRBD1 (6 bases). This CDR3 comprises 14 residues. V was cut by 4 bases and J by 3 bases, with 10 bases left in between. Germline CDR1 and CDR2: MNHNS and SASEGT. The CDR3 protein is CASSAQGPNQPQHF. As DNA, the CDR3 is TGTGCCAGCAGTGCTCAGGGGCCCAATCAGCCCCAGCATTTT.

This clonotype was counted at least ten times. This sequence joins TRBV11-2 and TRBJ1-1; 7 nucleotides agree with TRBD1. CDR1 is SGHAT and CDR2 is FQNNGV in the germline V gene. The CDR3 is 13 amino acids. V lost 6 bases to trimming and J lost 8 bases; unmatched junction nucleotides: 9. The CDR3 region is CASRQQGSTEAFF. The CDR3 region has the DNA TGTGCCAGCAGGCAACAGGGGTCGACGGAAGCTTTCTTT.

There are many counts of this clonotype. A junction boundary mismatches the germline segment, possibly from a read error. The chain combines TRBV28 with TRBJ1-5; 8 nucleotides align to TRBD1. The CDR3 is made up of 14 amino acids. Germline loops: CDR1 MDHEN, CDR2 SYDVKM. CDR3 DNA: TGTGCCAGCAGTTTCGGAACAGGGGGTCAGTCCCAGCATTTT. Protein product: CASSFGTGGQSQHF.

By share, this clonotype ranks as medium-sized. The chain recombines TRBV20-1 with TRBJ2-5; D gene uncertain. V was pared by 0 bases and J by 3 bases, with 14 bases between. Germline lookup yields CDR1 DFQATT and CDR2 SNEGSKA (reference sequence). The CDR3 is 15 residues long. Here the CDR3 reads CSAREPWQLEETQYF. Here the CDR3 DNA reads TGCAGTGCTAGAGAGCCGTGGCAGCTCGAAGAGACCCAGTACTTC.

This clonotype was recorded a few times. A much larger clone sits a single nucleotide away, making a read error possible. V and J are TRBV7-8 and TRBJ1-4; D gene uncertain. Trimming removed 4 bases at V and 7 bases at J, with 4 bases between. This CDR3 contains 11 residues. Germline CDR1 reads SGHVS; CDR2 reads FQNEAQ. This CDR3 is CASSCSEKLFF. The CDR3 coding sequence is TGTGCCAGCAGCTGTAGTGAAAAACTGTTTTTT.